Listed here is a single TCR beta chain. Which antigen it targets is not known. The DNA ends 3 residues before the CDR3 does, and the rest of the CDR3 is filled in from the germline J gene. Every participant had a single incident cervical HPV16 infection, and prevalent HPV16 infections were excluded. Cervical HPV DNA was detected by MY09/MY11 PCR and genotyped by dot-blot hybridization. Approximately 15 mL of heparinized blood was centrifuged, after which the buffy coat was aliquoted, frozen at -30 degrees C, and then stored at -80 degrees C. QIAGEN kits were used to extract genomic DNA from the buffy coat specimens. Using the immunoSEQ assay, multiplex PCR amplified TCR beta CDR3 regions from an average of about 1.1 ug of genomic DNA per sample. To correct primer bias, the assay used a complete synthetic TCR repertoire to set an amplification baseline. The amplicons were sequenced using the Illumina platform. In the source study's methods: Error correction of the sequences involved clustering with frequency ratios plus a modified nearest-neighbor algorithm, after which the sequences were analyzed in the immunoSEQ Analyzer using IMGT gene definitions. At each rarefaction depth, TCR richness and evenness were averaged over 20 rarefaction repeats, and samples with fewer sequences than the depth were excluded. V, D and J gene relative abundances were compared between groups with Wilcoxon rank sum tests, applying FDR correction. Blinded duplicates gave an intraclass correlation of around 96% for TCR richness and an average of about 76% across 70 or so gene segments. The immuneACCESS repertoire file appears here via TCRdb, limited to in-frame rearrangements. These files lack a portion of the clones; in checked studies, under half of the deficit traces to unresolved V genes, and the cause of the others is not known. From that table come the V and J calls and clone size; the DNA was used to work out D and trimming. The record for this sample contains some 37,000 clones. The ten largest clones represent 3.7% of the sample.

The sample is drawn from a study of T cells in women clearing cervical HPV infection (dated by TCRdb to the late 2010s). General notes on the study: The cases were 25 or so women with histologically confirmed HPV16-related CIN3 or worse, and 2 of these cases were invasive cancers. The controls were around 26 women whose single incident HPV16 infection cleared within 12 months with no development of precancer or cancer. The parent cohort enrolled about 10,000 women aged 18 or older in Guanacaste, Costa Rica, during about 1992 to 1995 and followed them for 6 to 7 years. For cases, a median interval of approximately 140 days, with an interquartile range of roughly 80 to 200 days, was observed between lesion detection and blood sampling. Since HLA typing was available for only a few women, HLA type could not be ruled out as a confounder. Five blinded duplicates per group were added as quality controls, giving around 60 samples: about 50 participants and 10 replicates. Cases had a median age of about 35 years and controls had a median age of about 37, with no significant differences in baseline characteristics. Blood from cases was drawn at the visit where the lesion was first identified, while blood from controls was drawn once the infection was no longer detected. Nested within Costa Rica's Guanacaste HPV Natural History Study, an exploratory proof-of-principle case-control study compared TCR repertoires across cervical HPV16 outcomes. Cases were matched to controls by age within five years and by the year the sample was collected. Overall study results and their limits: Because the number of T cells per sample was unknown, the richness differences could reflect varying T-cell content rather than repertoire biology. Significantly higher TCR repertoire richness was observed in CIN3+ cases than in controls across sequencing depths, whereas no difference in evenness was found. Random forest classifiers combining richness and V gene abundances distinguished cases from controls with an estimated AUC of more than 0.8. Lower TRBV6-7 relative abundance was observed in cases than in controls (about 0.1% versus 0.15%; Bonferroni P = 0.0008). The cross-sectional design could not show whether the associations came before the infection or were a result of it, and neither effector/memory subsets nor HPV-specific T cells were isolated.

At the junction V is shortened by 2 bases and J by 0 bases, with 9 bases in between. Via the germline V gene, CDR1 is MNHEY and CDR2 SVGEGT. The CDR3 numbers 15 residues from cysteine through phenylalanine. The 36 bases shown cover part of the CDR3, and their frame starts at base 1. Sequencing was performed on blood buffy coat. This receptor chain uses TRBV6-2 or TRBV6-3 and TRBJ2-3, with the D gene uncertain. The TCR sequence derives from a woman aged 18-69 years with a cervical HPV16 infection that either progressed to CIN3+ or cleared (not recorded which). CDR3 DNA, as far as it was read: TGTGCCAGCAGTTACCAAGGGCTTAGCACAGATACG. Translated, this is CASSYQGLSTDT. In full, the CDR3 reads CASSYQGLSTDTQYF.